This TCR beta chain is drawn from a study of T-cell memory formation after mild COVID-19. Study results and caveats: Clones shrinking from day 15 to 85 showed even CD4/CD8 mixes; later expanders tilted CD4+. The study found contracting CD4+ clones mainly in CM and EM and contracting CD8+ clones in EMRA. Confirmation of SARS-CoV-2 specificity was lacking for second-wave clones peaking day 37.

This clonotype has a handful of counts. Its antigen is not identified. TCRdb independently ran MiXCR on the 5' RACE reads; one entry per CDR3 protein. The sample contains 400,000 or so distinct CDR3 sequences, about 19% of which appear only once. The receptor was isolated from an adult woman who had mild COVID-19 (a few samples of this study predate the infection). Cell type and time point are not known. The sequenced sample was PBMCs or a T cell subset sorted from them (not recorded which).

The CDR3 DNA is TGTGCCAGCTGGGAACGGGGTGAGCAGTTCTTC. It yields the protein CASWERGEQFF. The chain couples TRBV7-9 to TRBJ2-1; tentative D call: TRBD2 (5 bases). Trimming pared 8 bases from V and 9 bases from J, leaving 11 bases between. Germline V gene lookup returns CDR1 SEHNR and CDR2 FQNEAQ (reference sequence). This CDR3 comprises 11 residues.